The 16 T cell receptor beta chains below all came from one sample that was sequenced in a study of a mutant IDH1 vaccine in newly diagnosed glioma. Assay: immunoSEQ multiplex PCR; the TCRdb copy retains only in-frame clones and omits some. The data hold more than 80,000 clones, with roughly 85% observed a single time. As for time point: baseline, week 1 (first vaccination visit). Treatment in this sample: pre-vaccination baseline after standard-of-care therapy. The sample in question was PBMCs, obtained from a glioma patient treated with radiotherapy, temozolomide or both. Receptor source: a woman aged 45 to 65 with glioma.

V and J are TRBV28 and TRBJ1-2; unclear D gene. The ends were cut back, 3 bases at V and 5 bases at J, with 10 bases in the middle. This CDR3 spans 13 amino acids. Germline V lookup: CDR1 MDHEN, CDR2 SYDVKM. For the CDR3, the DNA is TGTGCCAGCAGTTTTACCAATCGATATGGCTACACCTTC. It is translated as CASSFTNRYGYTF.

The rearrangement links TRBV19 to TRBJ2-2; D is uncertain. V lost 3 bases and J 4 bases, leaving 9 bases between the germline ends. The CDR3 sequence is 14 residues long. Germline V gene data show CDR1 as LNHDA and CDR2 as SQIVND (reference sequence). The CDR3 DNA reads TGTGCCAGTAGTATCGCGGCCTTCACCGGGGAGCTGTTTTTT. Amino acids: CASSIAAFTGELFF.

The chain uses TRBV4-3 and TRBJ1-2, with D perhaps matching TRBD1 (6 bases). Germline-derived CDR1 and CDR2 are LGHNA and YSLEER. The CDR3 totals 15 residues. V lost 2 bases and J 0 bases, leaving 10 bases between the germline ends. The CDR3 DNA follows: TGCGCCAGCAGCCAACAACAGGGACCTAACTATGGCTACACCTTC. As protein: CASSQQQGPNYGYTF.

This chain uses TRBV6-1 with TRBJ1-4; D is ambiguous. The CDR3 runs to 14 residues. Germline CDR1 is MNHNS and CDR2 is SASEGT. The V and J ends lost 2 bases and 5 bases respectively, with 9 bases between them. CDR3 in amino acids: CASSENGLNEKLFF. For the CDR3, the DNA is TGTGCCAGCAGTGAAAATGGCCTAAATGAAAAACTGTTTTTT.

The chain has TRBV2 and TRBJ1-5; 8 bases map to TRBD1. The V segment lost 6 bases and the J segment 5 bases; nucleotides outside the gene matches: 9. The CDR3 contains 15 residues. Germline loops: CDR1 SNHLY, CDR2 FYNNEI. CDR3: CASSIDRGEYQPQHF. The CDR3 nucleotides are TGTGCCAGCAGCATAGACAGGGGCGAATATCAGCCCCAGCATTTT.

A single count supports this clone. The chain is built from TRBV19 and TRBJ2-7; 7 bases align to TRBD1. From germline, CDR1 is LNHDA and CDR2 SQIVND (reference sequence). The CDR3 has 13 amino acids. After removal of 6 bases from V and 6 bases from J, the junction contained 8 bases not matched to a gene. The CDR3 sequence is CASSEGQRREQYF. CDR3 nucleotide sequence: TGTGCCAGTAGCGAGGGACAGAGACGCGAGCAGTACTTC.

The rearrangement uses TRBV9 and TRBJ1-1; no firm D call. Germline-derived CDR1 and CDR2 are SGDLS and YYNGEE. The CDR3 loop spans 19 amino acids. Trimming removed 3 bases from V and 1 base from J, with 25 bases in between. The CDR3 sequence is CASSESSPSYSGGNTEAFF. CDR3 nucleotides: TGTGCCAGCAGCGAAAGCAGCCCGTCGTATTCAGGCGGGAACACTGAAGCTTTCTTT.

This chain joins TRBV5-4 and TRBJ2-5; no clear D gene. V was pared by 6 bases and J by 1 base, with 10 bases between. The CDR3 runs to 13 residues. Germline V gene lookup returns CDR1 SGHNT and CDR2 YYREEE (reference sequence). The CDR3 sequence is CASNLGRQETQYF. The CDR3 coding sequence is TGTGCCAGCAACCTAGGGCGCCAAGAGACCCAGTACTTC.

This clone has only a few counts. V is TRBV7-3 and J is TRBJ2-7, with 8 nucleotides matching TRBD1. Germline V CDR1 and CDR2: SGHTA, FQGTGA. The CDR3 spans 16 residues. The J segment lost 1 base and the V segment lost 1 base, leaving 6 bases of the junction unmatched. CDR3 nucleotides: TGTGCCAGCAGCTTAAAAGGCGGACAGGGTTCCTACGAGCAGTACTTC. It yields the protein CASSLKGGQGSYEQYF. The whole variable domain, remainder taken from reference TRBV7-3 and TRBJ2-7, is GAGVSQTPSNKVTEKGKYVELRCDPISGHTALYWYRQSLGQGPEFLIYFQGTGAADDSGLPNDRFFAVRPEGSVSTLKIQRTERGDSAVYLCASSLKGGQGSYEQYFGPGTRLTVT.

CDR3: CATEQVGVSTGELFF. CDR3 bases: TGTGCTACCGAGCAGGTGGGGGTCTCCACCGGGGAGCTGTTTTTT. The V call is TRBV19, the J call TRBJ2-2, with D possibly called TRBD1 or TRBD2 (5 bases each). The CDR3 spans 15 residues. CDR1 and CDR2 (germline): LNHDA, SQIVND (reference sequence).

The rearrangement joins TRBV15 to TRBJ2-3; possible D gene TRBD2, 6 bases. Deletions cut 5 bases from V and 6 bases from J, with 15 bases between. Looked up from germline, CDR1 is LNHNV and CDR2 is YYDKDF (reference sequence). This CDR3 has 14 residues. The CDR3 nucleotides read TGTGCCACCAGCGCAACTGGAGGGGCCGATACGCAGTATTTT. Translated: CATSATGGADTQYF.

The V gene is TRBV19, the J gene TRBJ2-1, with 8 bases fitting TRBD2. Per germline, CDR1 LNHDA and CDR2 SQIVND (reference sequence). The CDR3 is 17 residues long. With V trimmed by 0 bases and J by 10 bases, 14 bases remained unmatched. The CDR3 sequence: CASSIDLQAGAPREQFF. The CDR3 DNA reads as TGTGCCAGTAGTATAGACCTCCAAGCGGGGGCACCCAGGGAGCAGTTCTTC.

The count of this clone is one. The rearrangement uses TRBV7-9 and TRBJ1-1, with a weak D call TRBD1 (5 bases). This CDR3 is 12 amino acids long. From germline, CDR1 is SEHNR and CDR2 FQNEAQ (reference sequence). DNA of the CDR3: TGTGCAATCGGGGGGGGGTACACTGAAGCTTTCTTT. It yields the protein CAIGGGYTEAFF.

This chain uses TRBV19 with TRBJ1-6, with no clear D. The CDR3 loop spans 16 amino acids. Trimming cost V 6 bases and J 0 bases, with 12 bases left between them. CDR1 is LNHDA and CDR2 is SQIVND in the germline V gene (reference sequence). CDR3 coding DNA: TGTGCCAGTAGCGCCTCGGGAGGCTCCTATAATTCACCCCTCCACTTT. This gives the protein CASSASGGSYNSPLHF.

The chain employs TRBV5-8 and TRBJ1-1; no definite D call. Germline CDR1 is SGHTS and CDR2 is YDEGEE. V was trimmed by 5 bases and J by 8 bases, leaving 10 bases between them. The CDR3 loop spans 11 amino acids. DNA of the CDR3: TGTGCCAGCAGGTGGGTCAGGGAAGCTTTCTTT. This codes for CASRWVREAFF.

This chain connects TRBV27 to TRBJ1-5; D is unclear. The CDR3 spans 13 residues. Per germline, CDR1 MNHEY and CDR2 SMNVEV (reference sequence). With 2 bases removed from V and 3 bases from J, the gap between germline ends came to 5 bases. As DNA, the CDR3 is TGTGCCAGCAGTTTAATCGTCAATCAGCCCCAGCATTTT. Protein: CASSLIVNQPQHF.